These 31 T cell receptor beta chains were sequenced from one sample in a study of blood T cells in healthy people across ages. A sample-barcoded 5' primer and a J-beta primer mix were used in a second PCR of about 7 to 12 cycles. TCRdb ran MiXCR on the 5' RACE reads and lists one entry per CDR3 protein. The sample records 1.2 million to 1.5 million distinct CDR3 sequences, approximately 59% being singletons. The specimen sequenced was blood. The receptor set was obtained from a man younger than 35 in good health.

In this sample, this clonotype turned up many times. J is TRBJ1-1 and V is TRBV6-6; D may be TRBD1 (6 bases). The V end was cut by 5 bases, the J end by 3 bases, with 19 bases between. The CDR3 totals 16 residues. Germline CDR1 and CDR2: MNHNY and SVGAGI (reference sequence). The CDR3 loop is CASSQRPTNRDTEAFF. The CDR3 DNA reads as TGTGCCAGCAGTCAGAGGCCGACGAACAGGGACACTGAAGCTTTCTTT.

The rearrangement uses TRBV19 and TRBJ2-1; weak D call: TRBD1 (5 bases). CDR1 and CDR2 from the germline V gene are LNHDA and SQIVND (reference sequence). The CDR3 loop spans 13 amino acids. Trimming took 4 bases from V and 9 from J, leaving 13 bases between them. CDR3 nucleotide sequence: TGTGCCAGTAGTAGCAGGGTCGTTAGTGAGCAGTTCTTC. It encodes CASSSRVVSEQFF. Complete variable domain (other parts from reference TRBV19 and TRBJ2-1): DGGITQSPKYLFRKEGQNVTLSCEQNLNHDAMYWYRQDPGQGLRLIYYSQIVNDFQKGDIAEGYSVSREKKESFPLTVTSAQKNPTAFYLCASSSRVVSEQFFGPGTRLTVL.

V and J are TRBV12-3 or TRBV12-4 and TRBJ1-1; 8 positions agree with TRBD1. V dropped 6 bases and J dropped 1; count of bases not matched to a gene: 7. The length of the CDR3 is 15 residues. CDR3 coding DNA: TGTGCCAGCAGAACTTACAGGGGGGGGAACACTGAAGCTTTCTTT. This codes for CASRTYRGGNTEAFF.

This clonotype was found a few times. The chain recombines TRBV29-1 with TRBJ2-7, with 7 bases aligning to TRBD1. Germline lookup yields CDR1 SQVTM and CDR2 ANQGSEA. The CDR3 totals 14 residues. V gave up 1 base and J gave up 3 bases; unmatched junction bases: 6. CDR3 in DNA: TGCAGCGTTGAAGTAAGGGACAGAAACTACGAGCAGTACTTC. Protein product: CSVEVRDRNYEQYF.

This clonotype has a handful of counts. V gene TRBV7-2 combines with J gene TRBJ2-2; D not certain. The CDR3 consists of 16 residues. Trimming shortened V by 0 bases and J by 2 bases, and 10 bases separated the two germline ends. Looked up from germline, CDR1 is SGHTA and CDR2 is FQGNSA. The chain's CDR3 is CASSLAATLNTGELFF. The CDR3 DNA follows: TGTGCCAGCAGCTTAGCGGCGACACTCAACACCGGGGAGCTGTTTTTT.

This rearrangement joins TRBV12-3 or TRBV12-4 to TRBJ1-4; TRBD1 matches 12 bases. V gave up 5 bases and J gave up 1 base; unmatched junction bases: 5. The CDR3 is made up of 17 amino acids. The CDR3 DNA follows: TGTGCCAGCAGTCCGGGACAGGGGGCCGTAACTAATGAAAAACTGTTTTTT. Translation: CASSPGQGAVTNEKLFF.

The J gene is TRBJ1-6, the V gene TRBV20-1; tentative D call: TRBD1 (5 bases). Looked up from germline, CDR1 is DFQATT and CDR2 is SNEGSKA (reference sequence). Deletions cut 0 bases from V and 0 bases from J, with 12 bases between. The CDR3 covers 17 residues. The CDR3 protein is CSARDLGASSYNSPLHF. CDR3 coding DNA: TGCAGTGCTAGAGACCTCGGGGCGAGCTCCTATAATTCACCCCTCCACTTT.

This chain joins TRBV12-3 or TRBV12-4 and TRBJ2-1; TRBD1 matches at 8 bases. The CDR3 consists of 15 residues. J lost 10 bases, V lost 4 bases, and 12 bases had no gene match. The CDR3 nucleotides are TGTGCCAGCAGTTCCCAGGGACAGGCTTCTCGGGAGCAGTTCTTC. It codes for CASSSQGQASREQFF.

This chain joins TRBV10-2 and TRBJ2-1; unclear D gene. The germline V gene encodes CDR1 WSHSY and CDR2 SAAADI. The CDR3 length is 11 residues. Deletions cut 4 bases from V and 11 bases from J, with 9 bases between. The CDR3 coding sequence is TGCGCCAGCAGTGCTGGGAATAAGCAGTTCTTC. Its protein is CASSAGNKQFF.

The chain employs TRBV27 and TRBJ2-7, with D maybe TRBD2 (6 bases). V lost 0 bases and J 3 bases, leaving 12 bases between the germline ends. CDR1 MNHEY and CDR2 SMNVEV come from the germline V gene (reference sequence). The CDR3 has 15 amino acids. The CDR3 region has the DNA TGTGCCAGCAGTTTATCCTTGGGAGGAATCTACGAGCAGTACTTC. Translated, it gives CASSLSLGGIYEQYF.

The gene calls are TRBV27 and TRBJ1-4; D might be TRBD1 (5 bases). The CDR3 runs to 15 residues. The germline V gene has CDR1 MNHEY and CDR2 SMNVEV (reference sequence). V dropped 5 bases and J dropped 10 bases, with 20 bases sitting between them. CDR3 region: CASSPIRDLGGKLFF. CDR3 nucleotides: TGTGCCAGCAGTCCGATCCGGGACTTGGGTGGAAAACTGTTTTTT. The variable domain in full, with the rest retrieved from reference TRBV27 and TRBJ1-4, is EAQVTQNPRYLITVTGKKLTVTCSQNMNHEYMSWYRQDPGLGLRQIYYSMNVEVTDKGDVPEGYKVSRKEKRNFPLILESPSPNQTSLYFCASSPIRDLGGKLFFGSGTQLSVL.

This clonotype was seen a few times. The CDR3 reads CASSSMTNLYEQYF. The CDR3 DNA is TGTGCCAGCAGTTCTATGACCAATCTCTACGAGCAGTACTTC. The chain joins TRBV27 to TRBJ2-7; D gene ambiguous. Germline V gene sequence: CDR1 MNHEY, CDR2 SMNVEV (reference sequence). The CDR3 loop spans 14 amino acids. V dropped 4 bases and J dropped 3 bases, with 13 bases sitting between them.

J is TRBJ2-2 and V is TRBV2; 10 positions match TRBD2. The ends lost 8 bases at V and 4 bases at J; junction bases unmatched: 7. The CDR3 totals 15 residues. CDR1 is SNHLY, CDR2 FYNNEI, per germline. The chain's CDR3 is CASGPLAGVTGELFF. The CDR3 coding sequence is TGTGCCAGCGGACCCCTAGCGGGAGTCACCGGGGAGCTGTTTTTT.

The CDR3 sequence: CASSDWGAYEQYF. CDR3 nucleotide sequence: TGTGCCAGCAGTGATTGGGGGGCCTACGAGCAGTACTTC. The chain joins TRBV25-1 to TRBJ2-5, with D perhaps matching TRBD2 (6 bases). With the DNA end fitting TRBJ2-7 better, the J assignment may be wrong. Germline values: CDR1 MGHDK, CDR2 SYGVNS. The length of the CDR3 is 13 residues.

Here the CDR3 reads CASTNPISDPKGHNEQYF. CDR3 nucleotide sequence: TGTGCCAGCACCAACCCTATTTCGGACCCCAAGGGGCACAATGAGCAGTACTTC. The rearrangement uses TRBV5-6 and TRBJ2-1; possibly TRBD1 for D (5 bases). The J call may be incorrect, as the DNA end agrees better with TRBJ2-7. The CDR3 is 18 residues long. Germline lookup yields CDR1 SGHDT and CDR2 YYEEEE.

CDR3 region: CASSLGGAITNTEAFF. CDR3 in DNA: TGTGCCAGCAGCTTAGGGGGGGCTATTACGAACACTGAAGCTTTCTTT. This chain joins TRBV7-9 and TRBJ1-1; D might be TRBD1 (6 bases). The CDR3 runs 16 residues. Germline CDR1 and CDR2: SEHNR and FQNEAQ (reference sequence). The V gene lost 1 base and the J gene lost 1 base, with 13 bases spanning the gap.

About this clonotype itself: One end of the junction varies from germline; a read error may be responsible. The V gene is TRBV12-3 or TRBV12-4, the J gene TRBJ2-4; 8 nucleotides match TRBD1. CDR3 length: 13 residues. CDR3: CASRTLGQGSLGF. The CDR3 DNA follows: TGTGCCAGCAGGACACTCGGACAGGGAAGTTTAGGCTTC.

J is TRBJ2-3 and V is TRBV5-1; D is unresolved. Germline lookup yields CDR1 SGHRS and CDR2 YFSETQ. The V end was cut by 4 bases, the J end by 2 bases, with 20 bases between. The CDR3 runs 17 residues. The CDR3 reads CASSGVIGPDLTDTQYF. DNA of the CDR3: TGCGCCAGCAGCGGGGTCATCGGGCCTGACCTCACAGATACGCAGTATTTT. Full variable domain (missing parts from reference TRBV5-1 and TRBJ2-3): KAGVTQTPRYLIKTRGQQVTLSCSPISGHRSVSWYQQTPGQGLQFLFEYFSETQRNKGNFPGRFSGRQFSNSRSEMNVSTLELGDSALYLCASSGVIGPDLTDTQYFGPGTRLTVL.

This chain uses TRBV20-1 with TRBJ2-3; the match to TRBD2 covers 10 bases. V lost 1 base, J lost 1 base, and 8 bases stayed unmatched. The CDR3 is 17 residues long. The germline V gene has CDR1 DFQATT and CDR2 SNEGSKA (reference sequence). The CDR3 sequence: CSARVVTSGYGTDTQYF. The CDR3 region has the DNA TGCAGTGCTAGAGTCGTGACTAGCGGGTACGGCACAGATACGCAGTATTTT.

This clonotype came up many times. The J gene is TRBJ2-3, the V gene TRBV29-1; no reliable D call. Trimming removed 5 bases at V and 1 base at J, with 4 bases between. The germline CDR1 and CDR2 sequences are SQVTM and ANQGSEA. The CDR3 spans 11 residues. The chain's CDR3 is CSVRGTDTQYF. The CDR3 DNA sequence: TGCAGCGTTAGGGGCACAGATACGCAGTATTTT.

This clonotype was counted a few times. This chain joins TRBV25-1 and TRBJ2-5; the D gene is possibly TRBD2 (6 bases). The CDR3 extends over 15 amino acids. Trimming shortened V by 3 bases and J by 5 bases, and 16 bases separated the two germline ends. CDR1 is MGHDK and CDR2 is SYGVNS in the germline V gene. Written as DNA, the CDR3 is TGTGCCAGCAGTGATCTGGGGGGAAGTTTGGAGACCCAGTACTTC. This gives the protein CASSDLGGSLETQYF.

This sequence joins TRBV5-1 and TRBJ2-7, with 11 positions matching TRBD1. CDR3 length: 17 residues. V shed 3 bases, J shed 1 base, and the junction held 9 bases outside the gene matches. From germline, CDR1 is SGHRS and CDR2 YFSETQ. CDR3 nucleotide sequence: TGCGCCAGCAGCTCGAGACCCCGGGACAGGGGGTCCTACGAGCAGTACTTC. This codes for CASSSRPRDRGSYEQYF. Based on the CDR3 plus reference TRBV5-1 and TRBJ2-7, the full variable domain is KAGVTQTPRYLIKTRGQQVTLSCSPISGHRSVSWYQQTPGQGLQFLFEYFSETQRNKGNFPGRFSGRQFSNSRSEMNVSTLELGDSALYLCASSSRPRDRGSYEQYFGPGTRLTVT.

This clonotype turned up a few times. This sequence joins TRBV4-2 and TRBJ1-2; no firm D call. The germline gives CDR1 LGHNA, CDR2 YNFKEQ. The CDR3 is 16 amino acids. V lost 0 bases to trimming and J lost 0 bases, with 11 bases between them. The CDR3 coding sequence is TGTGCCAGCAGCCAAGAGCGTCGTGATCCTAACTATGGCTACACCTTC. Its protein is CASSQERRDPNYGYTF.

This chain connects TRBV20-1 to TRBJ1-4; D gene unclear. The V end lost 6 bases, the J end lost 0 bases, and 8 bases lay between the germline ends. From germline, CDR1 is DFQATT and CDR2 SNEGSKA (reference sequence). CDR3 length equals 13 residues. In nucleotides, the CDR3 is TGCAGTGCCACGGACGCAACTAATGAAAAACTGTTTTTT. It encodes CSATDATNEKLFF.

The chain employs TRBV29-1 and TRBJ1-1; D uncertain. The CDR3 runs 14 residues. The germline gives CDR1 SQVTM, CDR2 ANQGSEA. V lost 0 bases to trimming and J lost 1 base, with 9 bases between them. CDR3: CSVEDRTSNTEAFF. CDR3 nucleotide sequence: TGCAGCGTTGAAGACCGCACTTCGAACACTGAAGCTTTCTTT.

CDR3: CATASGSPQETQYF. The CDR3 DNA is TGTGCCACCGCCTCAGGAAGCCCACAAGAGACCCAGTACTTC. The V call is TRBV2, the J call TRBJ2-5; D is unresolved. Germline V gene lookup returns CDR1 SNHLY and CDR2 FYNNEI. The CDR3 is 14 amino acids. Trimming took off 10 bases at V and 2 bases at J, with 17 bases between the two ends.

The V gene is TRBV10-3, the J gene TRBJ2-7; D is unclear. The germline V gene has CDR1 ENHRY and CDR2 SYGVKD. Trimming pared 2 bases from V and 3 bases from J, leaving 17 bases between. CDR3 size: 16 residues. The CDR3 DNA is TGTGCCATCAGTGAGCTGCGGCTGATTGACTTCTACGAGCAGTACTTC. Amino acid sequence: CAISELRLIDFYEQYF.

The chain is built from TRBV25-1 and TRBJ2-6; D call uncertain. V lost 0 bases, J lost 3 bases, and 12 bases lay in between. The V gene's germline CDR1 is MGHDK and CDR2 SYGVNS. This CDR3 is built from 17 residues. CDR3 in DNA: TGTGCCAGCAGTGAATATTCGTTGGAATATGGGGCCAACGTCCTGACTTTC. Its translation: CASSEYSLEYGANVLTF.

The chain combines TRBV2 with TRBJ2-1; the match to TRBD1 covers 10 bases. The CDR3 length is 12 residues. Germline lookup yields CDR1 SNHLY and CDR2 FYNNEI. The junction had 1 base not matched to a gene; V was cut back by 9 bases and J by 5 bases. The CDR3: CARDRGHNEQFF. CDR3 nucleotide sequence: TGTGCCAGAGACAGGGGGCACAATGAGCAGTTCTTC.

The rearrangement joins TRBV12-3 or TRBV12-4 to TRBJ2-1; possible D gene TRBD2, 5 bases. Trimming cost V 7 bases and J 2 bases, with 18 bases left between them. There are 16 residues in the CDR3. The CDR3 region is CASTNRGAPAYNEQFF. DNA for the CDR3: TGTGCCAGCACAAATCGGGGAGCCCCCGCCTACAATGAGCAGTTCTTC.

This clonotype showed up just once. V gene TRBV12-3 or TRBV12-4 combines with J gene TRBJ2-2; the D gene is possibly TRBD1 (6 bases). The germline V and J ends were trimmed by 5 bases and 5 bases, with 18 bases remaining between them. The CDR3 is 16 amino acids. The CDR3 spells CASSHPGEGVTGELFF. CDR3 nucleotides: TGTGCCAGCAGTCACCCCGGTGAGGGGGTTACCGGGGAGCTGTTTTTT.